Described below is a single TCR beta chain sequence and its context. No antigen is known for it. The data originate from a study of CD4 T cells in relation to SARS-CoV-2 and coronaviruses. Turning to the study itself: TCR beta CDR3s were sequenced after 10-day antigen culture of PBMCs. Shared crossreactive spike epitopes were mapped to their HLA restriction. Of the patients, under 10 were male, a few female, two Hispanic.

Per germline, CDR1 MDHEN and CDR2 SYDVKM. The CDR3 is made up of 12 amino acids. Trimming at V came to 5 bases and at J to 6 bases, leaving 1 base not matched to a gene. The table came from immunoSEQ multiplex PCR; TCRdb's copy has only in-frame clones and leaves some out. Of about 41,000 clones listed, 84% are singletons. For roughly 11 days, around 91,000 sorted CD4+ cells grew with T cell-depleted PBMCs and CEF. What was sequenced was naive CD4+ T cells from PBMCs, cultured in vitro. The subset here: naive CD4+ T cells isolated by negative enrichment. This rearrangement joins TRBV28 to TRBJ1-2; TRBD1 matches 9 bases. The clonotype was recovered from an adult with COVID-19. CDR3 bases: TGTGCCAGCAGTGGACAGGGGAATGGCTACACCTTC. It specifies CASSGQGNGYTF.